This T cell receptor (beta chain) was documented in a study of beta chain features in type 1 diabetes. Expressed TCRB transcripts were sequenced because the isolated RNA had all been reverse transcribed beforehand. Only in-frame clones appear in the TCRdb table, and some are missing; sequencing was by immunoSEQ multiplex PCR. The sample consists of under 400,000 clones, about 12% of them appearing once. Remarks on this clone: The sample contains more than one DNA sequence encoding this CDR3.

The material sequenced was naive CD4+ T cells from blood. The sequence was obtained from a man aged 18 to 29 in good health.

The DNA for the CDR3 is TGTGCCAGCAGTTACCGGTATGAGCAGTACTTC. This codes for CASSYRYEQYF. The V call is TRBV6-5, the J call TRBJ2-7, with D unresolved. Trimming cost V 2 bases and J 7 bases, with 6 bases left between them. Germline V gene lookup returns CDR1 MNHEY and CDR2 SVGAGI. This CDR3 region has 11 residues.